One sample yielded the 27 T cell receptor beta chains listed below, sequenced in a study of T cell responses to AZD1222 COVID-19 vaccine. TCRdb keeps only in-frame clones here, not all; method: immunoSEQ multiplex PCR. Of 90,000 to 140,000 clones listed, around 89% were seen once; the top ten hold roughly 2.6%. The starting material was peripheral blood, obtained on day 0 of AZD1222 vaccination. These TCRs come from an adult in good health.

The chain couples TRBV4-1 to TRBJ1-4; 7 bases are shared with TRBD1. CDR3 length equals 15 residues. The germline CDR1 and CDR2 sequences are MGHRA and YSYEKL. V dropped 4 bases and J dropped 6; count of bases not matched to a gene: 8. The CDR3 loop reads CASSLRQGVDEKLFF. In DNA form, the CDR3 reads TGCGCCAGCAGCCTCAGACAGGGAGTAGATGAAAAACTGTTTTTT.

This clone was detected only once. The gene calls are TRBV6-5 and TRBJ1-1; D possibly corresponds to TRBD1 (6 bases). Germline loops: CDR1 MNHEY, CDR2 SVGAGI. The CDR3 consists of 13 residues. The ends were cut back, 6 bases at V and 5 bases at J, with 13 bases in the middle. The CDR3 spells CASRGGRWTEAFF. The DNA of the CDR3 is TGTGCCAGCAGGGGGGGGCGATGGACTGAAGCTTTCTTT.

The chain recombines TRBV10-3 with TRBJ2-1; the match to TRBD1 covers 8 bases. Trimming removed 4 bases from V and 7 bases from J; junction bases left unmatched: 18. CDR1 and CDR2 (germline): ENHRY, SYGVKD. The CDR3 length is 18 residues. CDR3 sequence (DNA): TGTGCCATCAGTGTTGGGGCTGACAGGGGACCCCTGAGGAATGAGCAGTTCTTC. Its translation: CAISVGADRGPLRNEQFF.

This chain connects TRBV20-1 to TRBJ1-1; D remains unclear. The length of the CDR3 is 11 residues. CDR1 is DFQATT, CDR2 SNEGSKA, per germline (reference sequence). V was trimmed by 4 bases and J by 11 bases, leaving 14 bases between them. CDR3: CSATTGRRAFF. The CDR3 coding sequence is TGCAGTGCTACTACGGGCCGGAGGGCTTTCTTT.

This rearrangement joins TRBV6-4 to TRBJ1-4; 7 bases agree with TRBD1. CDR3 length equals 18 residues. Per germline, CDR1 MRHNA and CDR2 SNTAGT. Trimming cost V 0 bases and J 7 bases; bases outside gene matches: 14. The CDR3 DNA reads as TGTGCCAGCAGTGACTCGCCAGAGCCACAGGGGTTAAGTGAAAAACTGTTTTTT. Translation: CASSDSPEPQGLSEKLFF.

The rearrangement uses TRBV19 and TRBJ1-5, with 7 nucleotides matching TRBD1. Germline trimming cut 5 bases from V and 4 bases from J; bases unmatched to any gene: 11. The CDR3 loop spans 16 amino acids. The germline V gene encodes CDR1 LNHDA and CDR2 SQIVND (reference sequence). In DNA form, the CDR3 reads TGTGCCAGTAGTCTCGCGGCCGCAGGGGGTAATCAGCCCCAGCATTTT. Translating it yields CASSLAAAGGNQPQHF.

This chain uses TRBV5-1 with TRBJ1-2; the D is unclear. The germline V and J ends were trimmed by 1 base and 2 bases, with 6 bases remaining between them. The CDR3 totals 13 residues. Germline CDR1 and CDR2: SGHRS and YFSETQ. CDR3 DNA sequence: TGCGCCAGCAGCTTGTCGGGGAACTATGGCTACACCTTC. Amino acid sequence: CASSLSGNYGYTF. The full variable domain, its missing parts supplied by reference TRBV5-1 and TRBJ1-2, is KAGVTQTPRYLIKTRGQQVTLSCSPISGHRSVSWYQQTPGQGLQFLFEYFSETQRNKGNFPGRFSGRQFSNSRSEMNVSTLELGDSALYLCASSLSGNYGYTFGSGTRLTVV.

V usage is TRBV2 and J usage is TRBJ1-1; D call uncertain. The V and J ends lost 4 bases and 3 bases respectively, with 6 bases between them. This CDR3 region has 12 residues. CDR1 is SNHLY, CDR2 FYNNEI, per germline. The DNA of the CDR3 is TGTGCCAGCAGTGGGGAACACACTGAAGCTTTCTTT. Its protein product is CASSGEHTEAFF.

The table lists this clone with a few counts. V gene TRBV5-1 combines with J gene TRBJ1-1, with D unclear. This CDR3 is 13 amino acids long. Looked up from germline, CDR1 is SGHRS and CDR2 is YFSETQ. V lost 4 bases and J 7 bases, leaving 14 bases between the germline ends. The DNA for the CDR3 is TGCGCCAGCAGCCAGGCAGGCGGCGTTGAAGCTTTCTTT. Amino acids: CASSQAGGVEAFF. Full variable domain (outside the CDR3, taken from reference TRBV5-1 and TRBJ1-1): KAGVTQTPRYLIKTRGQQVTLSCSPISGHRSVSWYQQTPGQGLQFLFEYFSETQRNKGNFPGRFSGRQFSNSRSEMNVSTLELGDSALYLCASSQAGGVEAFFGQGTRLTVV.

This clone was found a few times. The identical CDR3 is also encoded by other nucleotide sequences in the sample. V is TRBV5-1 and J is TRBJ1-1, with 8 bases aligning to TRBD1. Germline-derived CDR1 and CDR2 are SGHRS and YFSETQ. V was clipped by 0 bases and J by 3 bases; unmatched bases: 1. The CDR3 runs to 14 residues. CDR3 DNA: TGCGCCAGCAGCTTGGCAGGGGGCTACACTGAAGCTTTCTTT. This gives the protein CASSLAGGYTEAFF.

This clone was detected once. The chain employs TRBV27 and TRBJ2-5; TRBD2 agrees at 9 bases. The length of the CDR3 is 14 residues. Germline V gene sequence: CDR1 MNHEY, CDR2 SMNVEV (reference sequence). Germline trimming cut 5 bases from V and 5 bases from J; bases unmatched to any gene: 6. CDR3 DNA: TGTGCCAGCAGTCCGGGACTAGCAGGGGAGACCCAGTACTTC. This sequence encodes CASSPGLAGETQYF.

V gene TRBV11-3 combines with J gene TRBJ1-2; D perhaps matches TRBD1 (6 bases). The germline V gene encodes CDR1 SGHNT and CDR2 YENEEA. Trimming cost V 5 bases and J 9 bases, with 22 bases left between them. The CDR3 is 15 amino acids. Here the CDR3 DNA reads TGTGCCAGCAGCCAACCGGGGGCGACCCCAGGTAGCTACACCTTC. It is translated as CASSQPGATPGSYTF.

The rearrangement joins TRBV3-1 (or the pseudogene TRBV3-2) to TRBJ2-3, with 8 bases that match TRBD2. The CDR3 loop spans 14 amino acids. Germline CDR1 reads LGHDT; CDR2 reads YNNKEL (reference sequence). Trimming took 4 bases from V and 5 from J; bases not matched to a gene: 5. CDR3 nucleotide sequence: TGTGCCAGCAGCCCCCCGGGGGGGGTAGATACGCAGTATTTT. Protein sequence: CASSPPGGVDTQYF.

The CDR3 DNA is TGTGCCAGCGGGGACAGCCCCTTCTTATATAGCAATCAGCCCCAGCATTTT. Protein sequence: CASGDSPFLYSNQPQHF. The rearrangement uses TRBV19 and TRBJ1-5, with 7 nucleotides matching TRBD1. The V segment lost 9 bases and the J segment 0 bases; nucleotides outside the gene matches: 14. The CDR3 is 17 residues long. The germline gives CDR1 LNHDA, CDR2 SQIVND (reference sequence).

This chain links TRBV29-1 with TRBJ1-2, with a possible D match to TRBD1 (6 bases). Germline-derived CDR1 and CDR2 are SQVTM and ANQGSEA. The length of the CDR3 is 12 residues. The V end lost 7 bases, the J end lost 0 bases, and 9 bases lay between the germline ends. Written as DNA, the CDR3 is TGCAGCGCTAGACAGGCTAACTATGGCTACACCTTC. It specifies CSARQANYGYTF. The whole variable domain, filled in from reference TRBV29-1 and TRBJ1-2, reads SAVISQKPSRDICQRGTSLTIQCQVDSQVTMMFWYRQQPGQSLTLIATANQGSEATYESGFVIDKFPISRPNLTFSTLTVSNMSPEDSSIYLCSARQANYGYTFGSGTRLTVV.

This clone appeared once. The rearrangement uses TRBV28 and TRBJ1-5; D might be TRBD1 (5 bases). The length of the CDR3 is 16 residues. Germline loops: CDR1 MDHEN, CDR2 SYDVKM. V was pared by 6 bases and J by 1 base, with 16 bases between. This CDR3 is CASRNPGFTSNQPQHF. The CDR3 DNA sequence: TGTGCCAGCAGGAACCCAGGGTTTACGAGCAATCAGCCCCAGCATTTT.

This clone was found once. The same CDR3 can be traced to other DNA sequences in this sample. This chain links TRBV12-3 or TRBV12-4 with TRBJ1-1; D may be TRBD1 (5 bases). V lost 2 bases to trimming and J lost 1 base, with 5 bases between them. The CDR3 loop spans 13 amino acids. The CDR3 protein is CASSLTGNTEAFF. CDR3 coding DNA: TGTGCCAGCAGTTTAACAGGGAACACTGAAGCTTTCTTT.

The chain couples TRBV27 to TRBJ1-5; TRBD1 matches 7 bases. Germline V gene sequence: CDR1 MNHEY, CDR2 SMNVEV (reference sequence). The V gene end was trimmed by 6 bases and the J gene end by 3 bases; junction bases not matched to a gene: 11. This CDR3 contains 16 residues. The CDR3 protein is CASSPLGGQLNQPQHF. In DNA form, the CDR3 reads TGTGCCAGCAGCCCCTTGGGGGGACAGCTCAATCAGCCCCAGCATTTT.

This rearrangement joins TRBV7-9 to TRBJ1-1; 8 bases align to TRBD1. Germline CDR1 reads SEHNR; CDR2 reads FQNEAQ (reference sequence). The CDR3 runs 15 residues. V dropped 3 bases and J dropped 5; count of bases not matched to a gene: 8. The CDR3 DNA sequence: TGTGCCAGCAGCTTTATTCAGGGGGCGAAAACTGAAGCTTTCTTT. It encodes CASSFIQGAKTEAFF.

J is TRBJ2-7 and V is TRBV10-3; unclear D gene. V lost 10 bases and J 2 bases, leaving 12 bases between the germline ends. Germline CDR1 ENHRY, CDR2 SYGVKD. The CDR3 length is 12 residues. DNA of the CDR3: TGTGCCACGGGTGCCGAGACCTACGAGCAGTACTTC. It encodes CATGAETYEQYF.

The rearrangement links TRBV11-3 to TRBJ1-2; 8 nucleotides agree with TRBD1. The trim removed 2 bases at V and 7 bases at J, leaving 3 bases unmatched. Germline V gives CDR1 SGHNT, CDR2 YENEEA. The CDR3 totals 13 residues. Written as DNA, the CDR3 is TGTGCCAGCAGCTTACAGGGGGCTAGTGGCTACACCTTC. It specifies CASSLQGASGYTF.

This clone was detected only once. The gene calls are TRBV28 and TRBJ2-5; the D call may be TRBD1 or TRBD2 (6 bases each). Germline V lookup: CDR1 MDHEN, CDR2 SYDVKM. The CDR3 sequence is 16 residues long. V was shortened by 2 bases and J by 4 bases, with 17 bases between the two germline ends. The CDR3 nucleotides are TGTGCCAGCAGTTTAGGGGGGTTACAGGGTCGAGAGACCCAGTACTTC. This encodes CASSLGGLQGRETQYF.

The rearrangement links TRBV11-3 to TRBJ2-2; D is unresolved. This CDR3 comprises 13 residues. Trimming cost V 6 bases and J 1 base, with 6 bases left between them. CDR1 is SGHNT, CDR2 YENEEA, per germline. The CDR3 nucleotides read TGTGCCAGCAGACCCGGGAACACCGGGGAGCTGTTTTTT. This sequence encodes CASRPGNTGELFF.

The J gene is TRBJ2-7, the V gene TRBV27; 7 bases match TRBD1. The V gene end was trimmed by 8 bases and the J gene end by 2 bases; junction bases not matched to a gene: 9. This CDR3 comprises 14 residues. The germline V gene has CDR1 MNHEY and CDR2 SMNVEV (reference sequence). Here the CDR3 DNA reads TGTGCCAGCGGGTTGGCGACAGGGACCTACGAGCAGTACTTC. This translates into CASGLATGTYEQYF.

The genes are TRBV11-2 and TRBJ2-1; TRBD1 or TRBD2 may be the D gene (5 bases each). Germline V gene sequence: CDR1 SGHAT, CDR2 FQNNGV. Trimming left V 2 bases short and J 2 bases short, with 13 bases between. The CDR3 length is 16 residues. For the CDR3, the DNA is TGTGCCAGCAGCTTATCAATGGGGGATACCTACAATGAGCAGTTCTTC. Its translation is CASSLSMGDTYNEQFF.

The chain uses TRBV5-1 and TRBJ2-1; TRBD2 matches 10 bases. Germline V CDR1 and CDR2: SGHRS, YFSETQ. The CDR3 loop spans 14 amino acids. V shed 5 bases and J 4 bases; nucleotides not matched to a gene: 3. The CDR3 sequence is CASRTSGFYNEQFF. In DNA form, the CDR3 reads TGCGCCAGCAGGACTAGCGGGTTTTACAATGAGCAGTTCTTC. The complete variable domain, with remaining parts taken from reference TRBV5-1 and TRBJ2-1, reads KAGVTQTPRYLIKTRGQQVTLSCSPISGHRSVSWYQQTPGQGLQFLFEYFSETQRNKGNFPGRFSGRQFSNSRSEMNVSTLELGDSALYLCASRTSGFYNEQFFGPGTRLTVL.

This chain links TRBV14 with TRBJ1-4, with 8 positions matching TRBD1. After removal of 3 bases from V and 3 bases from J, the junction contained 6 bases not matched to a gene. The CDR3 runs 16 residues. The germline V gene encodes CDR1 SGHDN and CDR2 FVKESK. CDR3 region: CASSQFPTGANEKLFF. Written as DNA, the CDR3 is TGTGCCAGCAGCCAGTTCCCGACAGGGGCTAATGAAAAACTGTTTTTT.